Included here is one T cell receptor (beta chain) sequence, with context. The source of the sample is a study of beta chain features in type 1 diabetes. The CDR3 extends over 17 amino acids. Germline CDR1 and CDR2: LNHDA and SQIVND (reference sequence). With V trimmed by 5 bases and J by 3 bases, 6 bases remained unmatched. Reverse transcribing all isolated RNA meant expressed TCRB transcripts were sequenced. Using immunoSEQ multiplex PCR, the repertoire was profiled, and TCRdb retains in-frame clones only, with some absent. This table holds under 500,000 clones, about 32% found once. The rearrangement uses TRBV19 and TRBJ2-2; 13 bases fit TRBD2. This clonotype was sampled from a man between 18 and 35 years old in good health. Material: naive CD4+ T cells from blood. The CDR3, as DNA: TGTGCCAGTAGTTTCGGGACTAGCGGGACTGACACCGGGGAGCTGTTTTTT. Protein product: CASSFGTSGTDTGELFF.